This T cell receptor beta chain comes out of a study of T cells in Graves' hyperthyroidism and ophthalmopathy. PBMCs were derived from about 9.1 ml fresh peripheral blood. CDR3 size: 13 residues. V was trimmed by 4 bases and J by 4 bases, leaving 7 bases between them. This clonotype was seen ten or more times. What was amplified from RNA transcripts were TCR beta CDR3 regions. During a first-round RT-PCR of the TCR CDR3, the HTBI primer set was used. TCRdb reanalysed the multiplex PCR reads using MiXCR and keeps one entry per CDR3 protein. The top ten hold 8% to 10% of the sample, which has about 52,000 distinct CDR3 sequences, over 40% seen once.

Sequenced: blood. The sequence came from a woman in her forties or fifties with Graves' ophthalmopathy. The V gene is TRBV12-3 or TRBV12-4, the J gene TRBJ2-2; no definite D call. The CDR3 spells CASSSSVTGELFF. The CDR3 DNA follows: TGTGCCAGCAGTTCTAGTGTCACCGGGGAGCTGTTTTTT.